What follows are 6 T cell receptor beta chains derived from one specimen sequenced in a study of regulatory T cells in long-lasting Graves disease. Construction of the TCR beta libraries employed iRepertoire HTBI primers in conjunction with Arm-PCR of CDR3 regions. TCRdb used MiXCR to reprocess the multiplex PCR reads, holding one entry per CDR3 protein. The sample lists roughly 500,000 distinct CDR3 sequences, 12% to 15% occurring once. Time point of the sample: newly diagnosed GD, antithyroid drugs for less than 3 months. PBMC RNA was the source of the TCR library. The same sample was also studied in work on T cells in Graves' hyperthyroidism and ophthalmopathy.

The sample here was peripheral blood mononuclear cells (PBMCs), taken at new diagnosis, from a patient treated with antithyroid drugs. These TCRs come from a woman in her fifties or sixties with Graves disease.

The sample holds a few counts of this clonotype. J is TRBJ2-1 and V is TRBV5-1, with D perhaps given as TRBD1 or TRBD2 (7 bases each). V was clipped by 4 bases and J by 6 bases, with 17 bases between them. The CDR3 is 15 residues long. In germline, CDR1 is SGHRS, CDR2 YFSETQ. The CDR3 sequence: CASSPRGEGLNEQFF. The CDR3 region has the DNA TGCGCCAGCAGCCCCAGGGGGGAGGGGCTCAATGAGCAGTTCTTC.

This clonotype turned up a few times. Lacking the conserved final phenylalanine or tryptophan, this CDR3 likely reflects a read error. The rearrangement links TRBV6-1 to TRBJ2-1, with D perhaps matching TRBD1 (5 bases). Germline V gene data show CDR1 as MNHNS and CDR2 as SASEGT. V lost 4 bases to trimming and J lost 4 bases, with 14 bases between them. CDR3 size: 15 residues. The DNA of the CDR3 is TGTGCCAGCAGTGTGAATCCGACAGCTTACAATGAGCAGTTCCTC. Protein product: CASSVNPTAYNEQFL.

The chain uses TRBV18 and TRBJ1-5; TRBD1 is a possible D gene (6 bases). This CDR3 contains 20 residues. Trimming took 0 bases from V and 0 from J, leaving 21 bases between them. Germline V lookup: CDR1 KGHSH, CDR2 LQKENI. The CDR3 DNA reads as TGTGCCAGCTCACCACCAAAAACTAACGATGGACAGTATAGCAATCAGCCCCAGCATTTT. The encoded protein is CASSPPKTNDGQYSNQPQHF.

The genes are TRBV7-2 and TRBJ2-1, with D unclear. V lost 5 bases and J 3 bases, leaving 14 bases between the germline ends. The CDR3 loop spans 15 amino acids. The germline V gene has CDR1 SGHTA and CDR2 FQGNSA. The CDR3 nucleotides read TGTGCCAGCAGCCCGCCCAGGCAGGTCTACAATGAGCAGTTCTTC. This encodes CASSPPRQVYNEQFF.

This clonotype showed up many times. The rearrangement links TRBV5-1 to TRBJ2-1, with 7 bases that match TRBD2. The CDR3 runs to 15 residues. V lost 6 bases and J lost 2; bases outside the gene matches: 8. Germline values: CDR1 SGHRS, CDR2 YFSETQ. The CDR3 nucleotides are TGCGCCAGCACCGGGGAGGGAGGTGCCTACAATGAGCAGTTCTTC. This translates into CASTGEGGAYNEQFF.

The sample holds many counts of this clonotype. CDR3 coding DNA: TGTGCCAGTCGGACAGGCAATCCCAACAATGAGCAGTTCTTC. It is translated as CASRTGNPNNEQFF. The chain employs TRBV28 and TRBJ2-1; TRBD1 agrees at 7 bases. Unmatched junction bases numbered 10, after V lost 9 bases and J lost 5 bases. Germline CDR1 reads MDHEN; CDR2 reads SYDVKM. CDR3 size: 14 residues.